This is a list of T cell receptor beta chains from one sample in a study of shared clonotypes between healthy human individuals. TCRdb keeps only in-frame clones here, not all; method: immunoSEQ multiplex PCR. The sample lists about 2,200,000 clones, 93% occurring once. The sequencing sample was made of naive CD8+ T cells from PBMCs. All receptors derive from a man younger than 35 in good health. Some clones in this sample may be carry-over from other donors' samples. Both conserved end residues are part of each CDR3. A D gene is named only where the DNA matches it firmly. Where a row states a size, it is once, few, many or the class of an expanded clone; other rows omit it.

v_gene	abundance	d_gene	j_gene	CDR3nt	CDR3aa
TRBV7-3	few	TRBD2	TRBJ2-2	TGTGCCAGCAGCCTGAGCGGGAGGGCCCTCCACACCGGGGAGCTGTTTTTT	CASSLSGRALHTGELFF
TRBV7-8	.	TRBD2	TRBJ2-1	TGTGCCAGCAGCTTAGGCGCGGGAGTTCGCACATCTGAGCAGTTCTTC	CASSLGAGVRTSEQFF
TRBV13	.	TRBD2	TRBJ2-5	TGTGCCAGCAGCTCCCGACTAGCGTCCCAAGAGACCCAGTACTTC	CASSSRLASQETQYF
TRBV6-5	once	TRBD1	TRBJ2-5	TGTGCCAGCAGTAGGGACAGGGGGCCGGAGGAGACCCAGTACTTC	CASSRDRGPEETQYF
TRBV7-9	.	.	TRBJ2-7	TGTGCCAGCAGCGAGGGGGCGGGGGCCACCTACGAGCAGTACTTC	CASSEGAGATYEQYF
TRBV27	.	TRBD1	TRBJ1-1	TGTGCCAGCAGTTTATCTCCCAGGGGGCCCTTCCTCGATGAAGCTTTCTTT	CASSLSPRGPFLDEAFF
TRBV5-6	once	.	TRBJ1-2	TGTGCCAGCAGCTCGAGGGGGGGCTATGGCTACACCTTC	CASSSRGGYGYTF
TRBV12-5	.	.	TRBJ2-3	TGTGCTAGTGGTCCCGGGGACACGTTCACAGATACGCAGTATTTT	CASGPGDTFTDTQYF
TRBV7-6	.	TRBD2	TRBJ2-7	TGTGCCAGCAGCCCCAGACTAGCGGACTCCTACGAGCAGTACTTC	CASSPRLADSYEQYF
TRBV9	.	TRBD1	TRBJ1-3	TGTGCCAGCAGCGTCAGGGGGACTGGAAACACCATATATTTT	CASSVRGTGNTIYF
TRBV11-2	.	.	TRBJ2-7	TGTGCCAGCAGCTTAGGCGGGGTCTTGAAAGAGCAGTACTTC	CASSLGGVLKEQYF
TRBV7-9	.	.	TRBJ2-3	TGTGCCAGCAGGGACAGTAGCACAGATACGCAGTATTTT	CASRDSSTDTQYF
TRBV5-1	.	.	TRBJ2-7	TGCGCCAGCAGTGTGTCGGGGTACGAGCAGTACTTC	CASSVSGYEQYF
TRBV5-6	.	.	TRBJ2-7	TGTGCCAGCAGCTTGGTGGGGATAGCCTACGAGCAGTACTTC	CASSLVGIAYEQYF
TRBV6-6	.	TRBD1	TRBJ1-2	TGTGCCAGCAGTTCTAGACAGGGCTTTTACTATGGCTACACCTTC	CASSSRQGFYYGYTF
TRBV2	.	.	TRBJ1-5	TGTGCCAGCAGTGAGGGGGAGGGTCATCAGCCCCAGCATTTT	CASSEGEGHQPQHF
TRBV7-9	.	.	TRBJ2-5	TGTGCCAGCAGCCCCCGGTCAGGGAGGTGGCAAGAGACCCAGTACTTC	CASSPRSGRWQETQYF
TRBV4-1	.	TRBD2	TRBJ2-5	TGCGCCAGCGGGGAGCGGGACCTAAGAGGGGAGACCCAGTACTTC	CASGERDLRGETQYF
TRBV27	.	.	TRBJ2-5	TGTGCCAGCAGTTCTCGGGAGAGTCGCGCGGAGACCCAGTACTTC	CASSSRESRAETQYF
TRBV7-2	.	TRBD2	TRBJ2-1	TGTGCCAGCAGCCCCAACGGACTAGCGGGCTACAATGAGCAGTTCTTC	CASSPNGLAGYNEQFF
TRBV29-1	once	.	TRBJ2-1	TGCAGCGCCAGGGAGAGCTCCTACAATGAGCAGTTCTTC	CSARESSYNEQFF
TRBV2	.	.	TRBJ1-1	TGTGCCAGCAGTGACAGGATTATGGCTTTCTTT	CASSDRIMAFF
TRBV5-1	.	.	TRBJ2-7	TGCGCCAGCAGCTGGGAGGGGGGCGCATCCTTTTCCTACGAGCAGTACTTC	CASSWEGGASFSYEQYF
TRBV27	.	TRBD1	TRBJ2-1	TGTGCCAGCGGGGAATCAGGGGGTATCAATGAGCAGTTCTTC	CASGESGGINEQFF
TRBV7-9	.	.	TRBJ2-7	TGTGCCAGCAGCCCCGAGGCGGGCATCGGACTTGGTTTGTACTTC	CASSPEAGIGLGLYF
TRBV7-9	.	.	TRBJ1-3	TGTGCCAGCAGCTGGAGGGGGTCTGGAAACACCATATATTTT	CASSWRGSGNTIYF
TRBV27	.	.	TRBJ2-7	TGTGCCAGCAAACGTTTAAAGGGGCCCCCCTACGAGCAGTACTTC	CASKRLKGPPYEQYF
TRBV27	.	.	TRBJ2-2	TGTGCCAGCAGTTTATTCTTGAACACCGGGGAGCTGTTTTTT	CASSLFLNTGELFF
TRBV4-1	.	TRBD2	TRBJ2-7	TGCGCCAGCAGCCAAACACTTACCAGCGGGAACAACGAGCAGTACTTC	CASSQTLTSGNNEQYF
TRBV9	once	.	TRBJ2-7	TGTGCCAGCAGCGTTACAGGGTTCCCATCCTACGAGCAGTACTTC	CASSVTGFPSYEQYF
TRBV19	.	.	TRBJ1-2	TGTGCCAGTAGTATCGGATTGGCCCACGCCGTCTATGGCTACACCTTC	CASSIGLAHAVYGYTF
TRBV7-9	.	.	TRBJ1-2	TGTGCCAGCAGCTCACAGGGTCTGAACCCTAACTATGGCTACACCTTC	CASSSQGLNPNYGYTF
TRBV9	.	.	TRBJ2-2	TGTGCCAGCAGCGTAGGCGGAGTCGGGGAGCTGTTTTTT	CASSVGGVGELFF
TRBV7-2	.	.	TRBJ2-5	TGTGCCAGCAGCTTAGCTCAAGCCAGGGAGACCCAGTACTTC	CASSLAQARETQYF
TRBV27	.	TRBD2	TRBJ2-5	TGTGCCAGCAACTACGCTAGCGGACATCAAGAGACCCAGTACTTC	CASNYASGHQETQYF
TRBV28	.	.	TRBJ1-5	TGTGCCAGCAGACCCATCCTCGACATCAATCAGCCCCAGCATTTT	CASRPILDINQPQHF
TRBV29-1	.	TRBD2	TRBJ2-1	TGCAGCGTTGAAGGTGATGGCGGGAGTTTTAATGAGCAGTTCTTC	CSVEGDGGSFNEQFF
TRBV2	.	TRBD2	TRBJ2-5	TGTGCCAGCAGTGAAGACAGCGGGAGGAGAGAGACCCAGTACTTC	CASSEDSGRRETQYF
TRBV28	.	.	TRBJ2-7	TGTGCCAGCAGTTTTCGGGAATTCCGATACGAGCAGTACTTC	CASSFREFRYEQYF
TRBV27	.	TRBD1	TRBJ1-5	TGTGCCAGCAGTTTACGGGACAGTGGTCAGCCCCAGCATTTT	CASSLRDSGQPQHF
TRBV19	.	.	TRBJ1-1	TGTGCCAGTAGTATAGATCTGGATGCGACGGCTTTCTTT	CASSIDLDATAFF
TRBV6-1	.	TRBD1	TRBJ1-2	TGTGCCAGCAGTCCGCCGACAGGGAGGCCTGGCTACACCTTC	CASSPPTGRPGYTF
TRBV2	.	.	TRBJ2-7	TGTGCCAGCAGCCGAAGACCGATCTACGAGCAGTACTTC	CASSRRPIYEQYF
TRBV7-9	.	.	TRBJ2-1	TGTGCCAGCAGCCCACCGCTAGGGACAAGCTCCTACAATGAGCAGTTCTTC	CASSPPLGTSSYNEQFF
TRBV28	.	.	TRBJ1-5	TGTGCCAGCACCTTCCTTGTACAGGCCCGTGAACTTAGCAATCAGCCCCAGCATTTT	CASTFLVQARELSNQPQHF